This TCR beta chain was captured by sequencing in a study of blood T cell repertoires in COVID-19. Study information: Whether acute or convalescent, the COVID-19 samples came from the United States, Italy and Spain. T cells, B-cell-depleted T cells, or PBMCs supplied cDNA or gDNA.

Authors' analysis steps: The assay estimated nucleated cells by amplifying reference gene primers. TCRdb's copy holds only in-frame clones and misses some; the assay was immunoSEQ multiplex PCR. V and J calls plus clone size are reproduced from that table; the DNA served to infer D and trimming. The sample has 150,000 to 200,000 clones, around 82% seen once; the top ten hold approximately 2.4%. Per the germline V gene, CDR1 is MNHEY and CDR2 is SMNVEV (reference sequence). There are 15 residues in the CDR3. With 5 bases removed from V and 2 bases from J, the gap between germline ends came to 13 bases.

The rearrangement uses TRBV27 and TRBJ2-4, with D possibly being TRBD1 (6 bases). Sequencing used peripheral blood. The receptor comes from a human donor with acute or convalescent COVID-19. The donor label of this sample is uncertain. Here the CDR3 DNA reads TGTGCCAGCAGTAGACCAGGGGTACCCAAAAACATTCAGTACTTC. Its protein is CASSRPGVPKNIQYF.